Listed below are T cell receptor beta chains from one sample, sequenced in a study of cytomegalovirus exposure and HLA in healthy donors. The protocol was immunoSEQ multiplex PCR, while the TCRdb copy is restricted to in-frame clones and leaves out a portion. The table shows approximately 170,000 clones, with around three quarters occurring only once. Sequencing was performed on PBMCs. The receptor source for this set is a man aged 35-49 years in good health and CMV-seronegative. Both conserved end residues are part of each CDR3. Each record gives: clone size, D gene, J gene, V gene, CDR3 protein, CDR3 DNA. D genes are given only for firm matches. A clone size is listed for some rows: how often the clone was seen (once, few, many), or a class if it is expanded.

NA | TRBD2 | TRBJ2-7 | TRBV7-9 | CASSIASGDYEQYF | TGTGCCAGCAGCATCGCTAGCGGAGACTACGAGCAGTACTTC
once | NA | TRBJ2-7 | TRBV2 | CASSAQGHEQYF | TGTGCCAGCAGCGCACAGGGTCACGAGCAGTACTTC
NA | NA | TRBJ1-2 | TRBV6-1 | CAGQGISSHGYTF | TGTGCCGGCCAGGGGATATCGTCTCATGGCTACACCTTC
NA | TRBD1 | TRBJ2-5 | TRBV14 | CASSQDPAGQGRKTQYF | TGTGCCAGCAGCCAAGATCCGGCGGGACAGGGGCGCAAGACCCAGTACTTC
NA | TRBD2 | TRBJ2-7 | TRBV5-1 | CASSLALDSGSGEQYF | TGCGCCAGCAGCTTGGCCCTGGATAGCGGGAGCGGTGAGCAGTACTTC
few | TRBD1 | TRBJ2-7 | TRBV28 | CASSAETTGGAYEQYF | TGTGCCAGCAGTGCAGAAACAACAGGGGGCGCCTACGAGCAGTACTTC
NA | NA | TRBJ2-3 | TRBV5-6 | CASSLAGGTEESSTDTQYF | TGTGCCAGCAGCTTGGCCGGCGGTACCGAGGAATCTAGCACAGATACGCAGTATTTT
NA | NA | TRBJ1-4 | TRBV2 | CASSERTENEKLFF | TGTGCCAGCAGTGAAAGGACAGAGAATGAAAAACTGTTTTTT
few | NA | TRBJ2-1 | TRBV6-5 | CASKIGGQYNEQFF | TGTGCCAGCAAGATAGGAGGGCAATACAATGAGCAGTTCTTC
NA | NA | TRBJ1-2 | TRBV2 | CASSEIWGSAGYTF | TGTGCCAGCAGTGAAATATGGGGCTCGGCCGGCTACACCTTC
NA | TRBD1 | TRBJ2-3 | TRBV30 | CAWTKGIGDRGTDTQYF | TGTGCCTGGACCAAAGGAATCGGGGACAGAGGCACAGATACGCAGTATTTT
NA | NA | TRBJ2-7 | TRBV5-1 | CASSLTGYEQYF | TGCGCCAGCAGCTTAACCGGCTACGAGCAGTACTTC
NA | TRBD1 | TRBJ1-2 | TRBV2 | CASRTGGGYGYTF | TGTGCCAGTCGGACAGGGGGAGGCTATGGCTACACCTTC
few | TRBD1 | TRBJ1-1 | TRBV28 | CASSFRPGQGATEAFF | TGTGCCAGCAGTTTCCGCCCCGGACAGGGGGCCACTGAAGCTTTCTTT
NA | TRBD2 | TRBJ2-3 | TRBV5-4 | CASSARLAGDSTDTQYF | TGTGCCAGCAGCGCACGACTAGCGGGGGACAGCACAGATACGCAGTATTTT